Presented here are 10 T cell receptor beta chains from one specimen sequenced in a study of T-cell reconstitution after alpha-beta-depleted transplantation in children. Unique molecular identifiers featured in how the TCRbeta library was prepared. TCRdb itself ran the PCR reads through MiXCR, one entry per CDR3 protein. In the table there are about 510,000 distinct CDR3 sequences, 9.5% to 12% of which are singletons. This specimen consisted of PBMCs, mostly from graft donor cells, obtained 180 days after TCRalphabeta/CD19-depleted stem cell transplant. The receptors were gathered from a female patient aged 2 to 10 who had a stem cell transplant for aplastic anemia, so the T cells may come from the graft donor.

The CDR3 spells CASSQQAVNEQFF. CDR3 in DNA: TGCGCCAGCAGCCAACAGGCGGTAAATGAGCAGTTCTTC. The chain links TRBV4-3 to TRBJ2-1; no clear D. V was shortened by 2 bases and J by 7 bases, with 9 bases between the two germline ends. CDR3 length equals 13 residues. CDR1 and CDR2 (germline): LGHNA, YSLEER.

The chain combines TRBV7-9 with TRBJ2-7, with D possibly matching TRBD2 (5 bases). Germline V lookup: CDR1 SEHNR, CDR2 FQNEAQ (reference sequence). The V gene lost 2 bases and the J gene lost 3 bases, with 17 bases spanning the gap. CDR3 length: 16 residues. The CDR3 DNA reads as TGTGCCAGCAGCTTAACCCCGAGCGGTCACTTCTACGAGCAGTACTTC. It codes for CASSLTPSGHFYEQYF.

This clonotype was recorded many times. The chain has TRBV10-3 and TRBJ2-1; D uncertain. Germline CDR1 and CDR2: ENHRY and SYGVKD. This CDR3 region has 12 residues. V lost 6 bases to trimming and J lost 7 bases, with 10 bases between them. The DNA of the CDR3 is TGTGCCATCAGAGATTCTTATAATGAGCAGTTCTTC. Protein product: CAIRDSYNEQFF.

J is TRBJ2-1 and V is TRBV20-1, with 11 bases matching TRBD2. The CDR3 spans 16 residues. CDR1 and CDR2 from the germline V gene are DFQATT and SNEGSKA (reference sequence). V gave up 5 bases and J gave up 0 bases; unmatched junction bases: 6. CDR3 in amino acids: CSAATSGSFSYNEQFF. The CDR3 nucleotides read TGCAGTGCTGCAACTAGCGGGAGCTTCTCCTACAATGAGCAGTTCTTC.

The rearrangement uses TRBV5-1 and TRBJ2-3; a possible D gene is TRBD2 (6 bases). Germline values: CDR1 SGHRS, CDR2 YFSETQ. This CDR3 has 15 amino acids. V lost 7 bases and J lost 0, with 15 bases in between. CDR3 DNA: TGCGCCAGCCGCACGAGCGGGTTTAGCACAGATACGCAGTATTTT. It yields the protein CASRTSGFSTDTQYF.

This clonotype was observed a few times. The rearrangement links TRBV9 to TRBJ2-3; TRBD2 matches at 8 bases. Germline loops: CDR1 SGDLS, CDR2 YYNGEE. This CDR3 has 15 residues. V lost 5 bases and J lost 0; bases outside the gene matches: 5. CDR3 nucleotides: TGTGCCAGCAGAGCTGGACTAGCTAGCACAGATACGCAGTATTTT. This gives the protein CASRAGLASTDTQYF.

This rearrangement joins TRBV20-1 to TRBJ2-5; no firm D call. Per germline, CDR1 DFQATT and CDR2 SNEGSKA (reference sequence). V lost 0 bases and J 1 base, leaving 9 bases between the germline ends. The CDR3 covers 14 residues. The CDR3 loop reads CSARDRGAQETQYF. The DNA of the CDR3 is TGCAGTGCTAGAGATCGCGGAGCCCAAGAGACCCAGTACTTC.

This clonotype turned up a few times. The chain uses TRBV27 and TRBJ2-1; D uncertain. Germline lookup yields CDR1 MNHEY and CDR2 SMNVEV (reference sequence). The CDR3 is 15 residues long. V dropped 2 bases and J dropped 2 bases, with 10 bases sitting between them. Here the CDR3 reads CASSLIQSPYNEQFF. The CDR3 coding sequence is TGTGCCAGCAGTTTAATCCAGTCTCCCTACAATGAGCAGTTCTTC.

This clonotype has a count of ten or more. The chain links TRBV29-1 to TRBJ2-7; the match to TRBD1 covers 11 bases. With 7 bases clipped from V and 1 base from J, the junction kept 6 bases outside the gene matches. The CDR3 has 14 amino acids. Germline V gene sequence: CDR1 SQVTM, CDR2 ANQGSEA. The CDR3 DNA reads TGCAGCGCCCGTGGGACAGGGGGTTCCTACGAGCAGTACTTC. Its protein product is CSARGTGGSYEQYF.

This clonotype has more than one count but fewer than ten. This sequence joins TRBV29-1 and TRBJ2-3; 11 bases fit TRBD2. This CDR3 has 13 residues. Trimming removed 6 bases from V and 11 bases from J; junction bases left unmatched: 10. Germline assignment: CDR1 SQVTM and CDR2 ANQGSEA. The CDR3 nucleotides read TGCAGCGTGCGGCCTACTAGCGGGAGTGTGCAGTATTTT. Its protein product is CSVRPTSGSVQYF.